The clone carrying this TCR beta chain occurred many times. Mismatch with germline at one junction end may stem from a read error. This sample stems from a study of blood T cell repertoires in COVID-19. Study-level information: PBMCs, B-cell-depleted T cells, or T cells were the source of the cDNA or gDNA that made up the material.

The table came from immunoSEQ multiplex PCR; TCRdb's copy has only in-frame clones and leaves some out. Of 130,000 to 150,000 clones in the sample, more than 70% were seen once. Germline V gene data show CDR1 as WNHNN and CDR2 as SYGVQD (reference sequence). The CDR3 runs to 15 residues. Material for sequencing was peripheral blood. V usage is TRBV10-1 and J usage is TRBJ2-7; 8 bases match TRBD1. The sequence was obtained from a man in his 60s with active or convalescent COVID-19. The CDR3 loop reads CASSEMGQANWARSF. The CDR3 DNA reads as TGCGCCAGCAGTGAGATGGGACAGGCCAACTGGGCCCGGAGCTTC.